This entry lists 26 T cell receptor beta chains sequenced from one sample in a study of shared clonotypes between healthy human individuals. The protocol was immunoSEQ multiplex PCR, while the TCRdb copy is restricted to in-frame clones and leaves out a portion. The profile shows about 1.1 million clones, 75% to 80% of them singletons. Source material: memory CD4+ T cells from PBMCs. As to subset: CD45RA-negative fraction. Source of these receptors: a man aged 18 to 35 in good health. Some clones in this sample may be carry-over from other donors' samples.

The chain carries TRBV5-4 and TRBJ1-2; D unclear. V was trimmed by 4 bases and J by 8 bases, leaving 15 bases between them. Germline lookup yields CDR1 SGHNT and CDR2 YYREEE (reference sequence). The CDR3 is made up of 13 amino acids. The CDR3: CASSMDSLGGYTF. CDR3 nucleotides: TGTGCCAGCAGCATGGACTCCCTTGGGGGCTACACCTTC.

This chain links TRBV2 with TRBJ2-2, with D possibly being TRBD1 (6 bases). Germline CDR1 and CDR2: SNHLY and FYNNEI. The CDR3 is 16 amino acids. V was pared by 6 bases and J by 4 bases, with 18 bases between. The CDR3 DNA follows: TGTGCCAGCAGCCAGCTTACAGGGCGCGGCACCGGGGAGCTGTTTTTT. This encodes CASSQLTGRGTGELFF.

In this sample, this clone turned up once. This chain links TRBV30 with TRBJ2-5, with D hard to call. CDR1 is GTSNPN, CDR2 SVGIG, per germline (reference sequence). The CDR3 loop spans 13 amino acids. Trimming pared 6 bases from V and 2 bases from J, leaving 13 bases between. CDR3: CACAGQIQETQYF. DNA for the CDR3: TGTGCCTGTGCCGGGCAGATTCAAGAGACCCAGTACTTC.

This clone was counted ten times or more. At one boundary the junction diverges from the germline segment, which might be a read error. V is TRBV7-3 and J is TRBJ2-1; D gene ambiguous. This CDR3 has 13 residues. In germline, CDR1 is SGHTA, CDR2 FQGTGA. CDR3 in DNA: TGTGCCAGCAGCTCCCCGCGGACGGCGTCCTTCATCTTC. Its protein product is CASSSPRTASFIF.

This clone appeared once. Other DNA sequences from this sample encode an identical CDR3 as well. J is TRBJ2-5 and V is TRBV5-1, with unresolved D. This CDR3 has 13 amino acids. V lost 2 bases, J lost 2 bases, and 7 bases lay in between. CDR1 is SGHRS, CDR2 YFSETQ, per germline. The chain's CDR3 is CASSFSRQETQYF. CDR3 nucleotides: TGCGCCAGCAGCTTTAGTAGGCAAGAGACCCAGTACTTC.

This rearrangement joins TRBV7-9 to TRBJ1-1; 8 bases fit TRBD1. The CDR3 is 16 amino acids. In germline, CDR1 is SEHNR, CDR2 FQNEAQ (reference sequence). V lost 0 bases, J lost 1 base, and 4 bases stayed unmatched. In DNA form, the CDR3 reads TGTGCCAGCAGCTTAGCGTATCAGGGGGCGAACACTGAAGCTTTCTTT. Translation: CASSLAYQGANTEAFF.

The rearrangement links TRBV4-1 to TRBJ1-3; D is unresolved. Germline CDR1 and CDR2: MGHRA and YSYEKL. The V gene lost 4 bases and the J gene lost 0 bases, with 10 bases spanning the gap. There are 15 residues in the CDR3. The CDR3 sequence is CASSLGVSSGNTIYF. The CDR3 DNA sequence: TGCGCCAGCAGCCTGGGCGTCAGCTCTGGAAACACCATATATTTT.

The chain carries TRBV5-6 and TRBJ1-6; D may be TRBD1 (5 bases). Germline assignment: CDR1 SGHDT and CDR2 YYEEEE. Deletions cut 1 base from V and 7 bases from J, with 15 bases between. The CDR3 is 16 amino acids. The CDR3 sequence is CASSLKGVGANSPLHF. CDR3 bases: TGTGCCAGCAGCTTGAAAGGTGTCGGGGCCAATTCACCCCTCCACTTT.

V and J are TRBV2 and TRBJ2-3; D gene unclear. The CDR3 extends over 15 amino acids. The V gene's germline CDR1 is SNHLY and CDR2 FYNNEI. V was trimmed by 10 bases and J by 1 base, leaving 18 bases between them. The chain's CDR3 is CATTPLQSGTDTQYF. The CDR3 DNA is TGTGCCACCACCCCTCTTCAATCTGGCACAGATACGCAGTATTTT. Supplemented by reference TRBV2 and TRBJ2-3, the full variable domain reads EPEVTQTPSHQVTQMGQEVILRCVPISNHLYFYWYRQILGQKVEFLVSFYNNEISEKSEIFDDQFSVERPDGSNFTLKIRSTKLEDSAMYFCATTPLQSGTDTQYFGPGTRLTVL.

The rearrangement uses TRBV7-2 and TRBJ2-5; a possible D gene is TRBD1 (6 bases). V was trimmed by 5 bases and J by 0 bases, leaving 13 bases between them. In germline, CDR1 is SGHTA, CDR2 FQGNSA. The CDR3 totals 15 residues. The CDR3 spells CASSNFRTDQETQYF. CDR3 coding DNA: TGTGCCAGCAGCAATTTTCGGACAGACCAAGAGACCCAGTACTTC.

This rearrangement joins TRBV6-1 to TRBJ2-5; TRBD1 aligns across 7 bases. Germline CDR1 and CDR2: MNHNS and SASEGT. This CDR3 region has 14 residues. J was trimmed by 5 bases and V by 7 bases; bases with no gene match: 10. CDR3 protein: CASNKNRGEETQYF. CDR3 coding DNA: TGTGCCAGCAATAAGAACAGGGGTGAGGAGACCCAGTACTTC.

The rearrangement uses TRBV5-1 and TRBJ2-7, with TRBD1 matching over 9 bases. Losses at the gene ends were 1 base for V and 5 bases for J; bases not matched to a gene: 4. The CDR3 sequence is 14 residues long. Germline assignment: CDR1 SGHRS and CDR2 YFSETQ. CDR3 loop: CASSLPGTGHEQYF. CDR3 DNA sequence: TGCGCCAGCAGCTTGCCGGGGACAGGGCACGAGCAGTACTTC.

The chain has TRBV9 and TRBJ2-2; D perhaps matches TRBD1 (6 bases). CDR1 and CDR2 from the germline V gene are SGDLS and YYNGEE. Trimming took off 3 bases at V and 1 base at J, with 13 bases between the two ends. The CDR3 has 16 residues. The CDR3 bases are TGTGCCAGCAGCGCCCGACAGGTCCGGAACACCGGGGAGCTGTTTTTT. It codes for CASSARQVRNTGELFF. Looking up the rest from reference TRBV9 and TRBJ2-2 gives the full variable domain: DSGVTQTPKHLITATGQRVTLRCSPRSGDLSVYWYQQSLDQGLQFLIQYYNGEERAKGNILERFSAQQFPDLHSELNLSSLELGDSALYFCASSARQVRNTGELFFGEGSRLTVL.

The CDR3 bases are TGTGCCAGCAGCTTAGTAGGCGACTACTACGAGCAGTACTTC. This sequence encodes CASSLVGDYYEQYF. V gene TRBV7-9 combines with J gene TRBJ2-7, with D possibly TRBD2 on 5 matching bases. CDR3 size: 14 residues. V was clipped by 1 base and J by 3 bases, with 10 bases between them. Germline values: CDR1 SEHNR, CDR2 FQNEAQ (reference sequence). The variable domain in full, with the rest retrieved from reference TRBV7-9 and TRBJ2-7, is DTGVSQNPRHKITKRGQNVTFRCDPISEHNRLYWYRQTLGQGPEFLTYFQNEAQLEKSRLLSDRFSAERPKGSFSTLEIQRTEQGDSAMYLCASSLVGDYYEQYFGPGTRLTVT.

The V gene is TRBV28, the J gene TRBJ2-1; 12 nucleotides align to TRBD1. Germline V gene sequence: CDR1 MDHEN, CDR2 SYDVKM. The V segment lost 4 bases and the J segment 0 bases; nucleotides outside the gene matches: 10. The CDR3 loop spans 19 amino acids. The CDR3: CASSYGTGGSMSSYNEQFF. The CDR3 DNA reads TGTGCCAGCAGTTACGGGACAGGGGGCTCTATGAGCTCCTACAATGAGCAGTTCTTC.

On this clone itself: In the same sample, other DNA sequences code for this CDR3. The chain recombines TRBV7-2 with TRBJ1-1; D unresolved. Germline loops: CDR1 SGHTA, CDR2 FQGNSA. The CDR3 spans 14 residues. The V end lost 4 bases, the J end lost 1 base, and 10 bases lay between the germline ends. CDR3 sequence reads: CASSWSSWNTEAFF. CDR3 in DNA: TGTGCCAGCAGCTGGTCCTCTTGGAACACTGAAGCTTTCTTT.

The V gene is TRBV6-1, the J gene TRBJ2-2; TRBD1 aligns across 9 bases. This CDR3 has 15 residues. The germline V gene has CDR1 MNHNS and CDR2 SASEGT. The V segment lost 6 bases and the J segment 3 bases; nucleotides outside the gene matches: 5. The CDR3: CASRRDRGDTGELFF. As DNA, the CDR3 is TGTGCCAGCAGAAGAGACAGGGGGGACACCGGGGAGCTGTTTTTT.

The V and J genes are TRBV7-2 and TRBJ2-3, with D uncertain. The CDR3 totals 16 residues. Germline CDR1 is SGHTA and CDR2 is FQGNSA. The V gene lost 1 base and the J gene lost 4 bases, with 15 bases spanning the gap. The CDR3 bases are TGTGCCAGCAGCTTAGGGCTCGGTAACCGCGCAGATACGCAGTATTTT. Translating gives CASSLGLGNRADTQYF.

Notes on this clone: The same CDR3 is also encoded by other DNA sequences in this sample. The chain has TRBV28 and TRBJ2-4; no clear D. Trimming took off 6 bases at V and 1 base at J, with 7 bases between the two ends. Germline CDR1 MDHEN, CDR2 SYDVKM. This CDR3 comprises 13 residues. DNA of the CDR3: TGTGCCAGCAGGCAAGGGGCCAAAAACATTCAGTACTTC. It codes for CASRQGAKNIQYF.

The chain combines TRBV2 with TRBJ2-2; possibly TRBD1 for D (6 bases). The CDR3 consists of 16 residues. The germline gives CDR1 SNHLY, CDR2 FYNNEI. The V and J ends lost 2 bases and 5 bases respectively, with 15 bases between them. CDR3 region: CASSEKLGRGTGELFF. CDR3 nucleotides: TGTGCCAGCAGTGAAAAGTTAGGCAGGGGAACCGGGGAGCTGTTTTTT.

V usage is TRBV19 and J usage is TRBJ2-3, with D perhaps TRBD2 (5 bases). Germline loops: CDR1 LNHDA, CDR2 SQIVND (reference sequence). This CDR3 spans 16 amino acids. V was clipped by 4 bases and J by 2 bases, with 16 bases between them. The CDR3 reads CASSNGILSFTDTQYF. DNA of the CDR3: TGTGCCAGTAGTAACGGGATACTTTCTTTCACAGATACGCAGTATTTT.

A few counts support this clone. This CDR3 is CASSPRQVNGANVLTF. CDR3 nucleotides: TGTGCCAGCAGCCCTCGGCAGGTGAACGGGGCCAACGTCCTGACTTTC. The chain recombines TRBV21-1 with TRBJ2-6; the listed D gene, TRBD1, was not tested against the DNA. TRBV21-1 is a pseudogene. The CDR3 runs to 16 residues.

The rearrangement links TRBV6-5 to TRBJ2-1, with 12 bases lining up with TRBD2. V was pared by 2 bases and J by 9 bases, with 5 bases of the junction left unmatched. CDR1 MNHEY and CDR2 SVGAGI come from the germline V gene. The CDR3 extends over 15 amino acids. CDR3 DNA sequence: TGTGCCAGCAGTTACACTAGCGGGAGGATGACTGAGCAGTTCTTC. As protein: CASSYTSGRMTEQFF.

Comment on this clone: The sample contains more than one DNA sequence encoding this CDR3. The chain employs TRBV5-1 and TRBJ2-5; no clear D. This CDR3 contains 13 residues. Germline CDR1 is SGHRS and CDR2 is YFSETQ. With 0 bases removed from V and 5 bases from J, the gap between germline ends came to 8 bases. The CDR3 DNA follows: TGCGCCAGCAGCTTGGGGGGAAAGGAGACCCAGTACTTC. Its protein product is CASSLGGKETQYF.

The chain couples TRBV5-1 to TRBJ2-3; TRBD1 matches 7 bases. CDR1 is SGHRS, CDR2 YFSETQ, per germline. The CDR3 contains 13 residues. V lost 4 bases to trimming and J lost 6 bases; unmatched junction nucleotides: 5. The CDR3 nucleotides read TGCGCCAGCAGCCGACAGGGTGGGGATACGCAGTATTTT. Protein sequence: CASSRQGGDTQYF.

The chain couples TRBV7-9 to TRBJ1-2, with D maybe TRBD1 (5 bases). The CDR3 spans 11 residues. CDR1 and CDR2 from the germline V gene are SEHNR and FQNEAQ (reference sequence). V lost 4 bases, J lost 7 bases, and 7 bases lay in between. Written as DNA, the CDR3 is TGTGCCAGCAGCTGGGGGATTGGCTACACCTTC. Translation: CASSWGIGYTF.